Below are 8 T cell receptor beta chains sequenced from a single sample in a study of T cell responses to AZD1222 COVID-19 vaccine. Assay: immunoSEQ multiplex PCR; the TCRdb copy retains only in-frame clones and omits some. The sample carries 65,000 to 95,000 clones, approximately 83% recorded once. This specimen was peripheral blood, taken 28 days after the second AZD1222 dose. These receptors were obtained from an adult who received the AZD1222 COVID-19 vaccine.

This chain connects TRBV7-8 to TRBJ1-2; TRBD1 might be the D (6 bases). Germline V gene data show CDR1 as SGHVS and CDR2 as FQNEAQ. This CDR3 is built from 16 residues. Trimming removed 4 bases from V and 6 bases from J, with 21 bases in between. CDR3 DNA: TGTGCCAGCAGCTCTCCGACAGGCTTCAGAGGGCATGGCTACACCTTC. Translation: CASSSPTGFRGHGYTF.

V and J are TRBV13 and TRBJ2-4; tentatively, D is TRBD2 (5 bases). The CDR3 length is 13 residues. CDR1 and CDR2 (germline): PRHDT, FYEKMQ (reference sequence). V was shortened by 10 bases and J by 0 bases, with 10 bases between the two germline ends. The CDR3 nucleotides are TGTGCCAAGCGGTGTACAGCCAAAAACATTCAGTACTTC. Translation gives CAKRCTAKNIQYF.

The gene calls are TRBV5-1 and TRBJ1-1, with a possible D match to TRBD1 (6 bases). In germline, CDR1 is SGHRS, CDR2 YFSETQ. This CDR3 is 16 amino acids long. Trimming cost V 4 bases and J 2 bases, with 18 bases left between them. The DNA of the CDR3 is TGCGCCAGCAGCCCTACCACCGGGACAAAAAACACTGAAGCTTTCTTT. Protein product: CASSPTTGTKNTEAFF.

V and J are TRBV2 and TRBJ1-6, with unresolved D. Between the trimmed V and J ends, which lost 5 bases and 0 bases, there was a span of 11 bases. In germline, CDR1 is SNHLY, CDR2 FYNNEI. The length of the CDR3 is 16 residues. The CDR3 coding sequence is TGTGCCAGCAGTCGTGAACATGGCTCCTATAATTCACCCCTCCACTTT. Its protein is CASSREHGSYNSPLHF.

This clone showed up many times. The sample has other DNA sequences that encode this CDR3 too. This sequence joins TRBV2 and TRBJ1-4; no definite D call. V lost 7 bases and J lost 4, with 7 bases in between. The CDR3 loop spans 12 amino acids. Germline loops: CDR1 SNHLY, CDR2 FYNNEI. The CDR3 nucleotides are TGTGCCAGCAACAGAATTAATGAAAAACTGTTTTTT. It is translated as CASNRINEKLFF.

The chain joins TRBV28 to TRBJ1-3; D is undetermined. V lost 3 bases and J lost 4, with 4 bases in between. Germline-derived CDR1 and CDR2 are MDHEN and SYDVKM. CDR3 size: 12 residues. The chain's CDR3 is CASSFGGNTIYF. CDR3 coding DNA: TGTGCCAGCAGTTTCGGGGGAAACACCATATATTTT.

This clone was counted a single time. The chain is built from TRBV18 and TRBJ2-7; D not resolved. V shed 3 bases and J shed 3 bases, with 15 bases lying between them. CDR1 and CDR2 from the germline V gene are KGHSH and LQKENI. The CDR3 spans 15 residues. The CDR3 spells CASSPPDKIHYEQYF. The CDR3, as DNA: TGTGCCAGCTCACCCCCAGACAAGATTCACTACGAGCAGTACTTC.

The chain carries TRBV11-1 and TRBJ2-1, with D possibly matching TRBD1 (6 bases). The CDR3 extends over 13 amino acids. Trimming pared 1 base from V and 16 bases from J, leaving 17 bases between. From germline, CDR1 is SGHAT and CDR2 FQDESV (reference sequence). In DNA form, the CDR3 reads TGTGCCAGCAGCTTAGTTAGTATGGGGGCCGTTTTCTTC. This sequence encodes CASSLVSMGAVFF.